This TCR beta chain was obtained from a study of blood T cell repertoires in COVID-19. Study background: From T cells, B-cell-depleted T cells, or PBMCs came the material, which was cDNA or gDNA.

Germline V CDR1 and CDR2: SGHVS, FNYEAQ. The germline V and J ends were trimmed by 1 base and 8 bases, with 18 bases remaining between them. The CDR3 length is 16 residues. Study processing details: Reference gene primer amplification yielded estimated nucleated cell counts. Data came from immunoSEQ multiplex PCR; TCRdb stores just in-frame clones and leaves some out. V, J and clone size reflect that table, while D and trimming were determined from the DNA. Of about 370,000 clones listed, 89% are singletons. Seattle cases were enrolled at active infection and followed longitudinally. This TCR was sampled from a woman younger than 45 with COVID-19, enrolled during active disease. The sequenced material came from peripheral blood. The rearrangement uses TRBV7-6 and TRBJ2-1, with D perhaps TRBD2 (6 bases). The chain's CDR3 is CASSLGFGTPGDEQFF. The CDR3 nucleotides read TGTGCCAGCAGCTTAGGGTTCGGGACCCCGGGGGATGAGCAGTTCTTC.